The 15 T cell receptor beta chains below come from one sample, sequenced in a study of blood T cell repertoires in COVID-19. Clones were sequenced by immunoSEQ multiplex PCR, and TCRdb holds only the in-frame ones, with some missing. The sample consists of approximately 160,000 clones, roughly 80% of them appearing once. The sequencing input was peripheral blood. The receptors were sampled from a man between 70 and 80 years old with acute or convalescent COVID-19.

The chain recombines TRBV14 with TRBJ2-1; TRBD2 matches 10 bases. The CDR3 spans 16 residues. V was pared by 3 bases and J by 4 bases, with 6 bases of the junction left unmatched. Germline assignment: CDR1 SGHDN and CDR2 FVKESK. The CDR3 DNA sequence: TGTGCCAGCAGCCAGACATTACTAGCGGGATACAATGAGCAGTTCTTC. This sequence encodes CASSQTLLAGYNEQFF. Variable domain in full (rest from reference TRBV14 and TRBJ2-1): EAGVTQFPSHSVIEKGQTVTLRCDPISGHDNLYWYRRVMGKEIKFLLHFVKESKQDESGMPNNRFLAERTGGTYSTLKVQPAELEDSGVYFCASSQTLLAGYNEQFFGPGTRLTVL.

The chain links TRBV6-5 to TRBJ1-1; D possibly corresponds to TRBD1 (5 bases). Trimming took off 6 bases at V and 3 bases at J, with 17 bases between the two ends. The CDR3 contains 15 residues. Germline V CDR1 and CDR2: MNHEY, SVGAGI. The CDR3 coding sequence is TGTGCCAGCAGGGAGAGTACAGGAAGCTACACTGAAGCTTTCTTT. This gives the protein CASRESTGSYTEAFF.

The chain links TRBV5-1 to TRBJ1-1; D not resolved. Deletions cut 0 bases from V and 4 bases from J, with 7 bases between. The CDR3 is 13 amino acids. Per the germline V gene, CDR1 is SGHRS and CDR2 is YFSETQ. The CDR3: CASSLDEGTEAFF. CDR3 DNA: TGCGCCAGCAGCTTGGACGAGGGCACTGAAGCTTTCTTT.

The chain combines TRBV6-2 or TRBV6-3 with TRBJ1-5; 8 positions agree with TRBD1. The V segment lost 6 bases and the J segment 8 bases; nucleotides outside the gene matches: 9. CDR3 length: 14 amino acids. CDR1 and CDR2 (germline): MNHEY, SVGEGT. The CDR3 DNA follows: TGTGCCAGCAGCCGAGGACAGGGCCTCGAGCCCCAGCATTTT. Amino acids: CASSRGQGLEPQHF.

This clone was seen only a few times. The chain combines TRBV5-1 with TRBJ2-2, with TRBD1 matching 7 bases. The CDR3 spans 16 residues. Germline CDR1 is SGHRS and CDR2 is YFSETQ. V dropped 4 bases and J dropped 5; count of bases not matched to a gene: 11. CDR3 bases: TGCGCCAGCAGCCCGGCTCTGACAGGGTGGACCGGGGAGCTGTTTTTT. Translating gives CASSPALTGWTGELFF. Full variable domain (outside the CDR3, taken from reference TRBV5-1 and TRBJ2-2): KAGVTQTPRYLIKTRGQQVTLSCSPISGHRSVSWYQQTPGQGLQFLFEYFSETQRNKGNFPGRFSGRQFSNSRSEMNVSTLELGDSALYLCASSPALTGWTGELFFGEGSRLTVL.

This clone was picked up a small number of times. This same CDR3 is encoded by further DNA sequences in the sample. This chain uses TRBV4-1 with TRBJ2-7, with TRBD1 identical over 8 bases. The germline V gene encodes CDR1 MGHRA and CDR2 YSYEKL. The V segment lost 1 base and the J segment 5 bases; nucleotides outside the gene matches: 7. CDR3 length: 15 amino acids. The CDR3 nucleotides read TGCGCCAGCAGCCAAGTTAGGGACAGGAGAGACGAGCAGTACTTC. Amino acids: CASSQVRDRRDEQYF.

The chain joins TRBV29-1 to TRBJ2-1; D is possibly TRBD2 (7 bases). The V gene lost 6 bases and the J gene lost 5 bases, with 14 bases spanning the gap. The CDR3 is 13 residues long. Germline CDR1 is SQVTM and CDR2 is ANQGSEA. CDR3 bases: TGCAGCGTAGAGGGGGGGATCCACAATGAGCAGTTCTTC. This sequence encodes CSVEGGIHNEQFF.

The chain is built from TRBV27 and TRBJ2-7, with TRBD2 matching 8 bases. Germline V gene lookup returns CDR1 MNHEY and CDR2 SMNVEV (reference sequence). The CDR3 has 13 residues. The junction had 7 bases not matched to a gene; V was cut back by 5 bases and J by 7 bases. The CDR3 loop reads CASSPREGREQYF. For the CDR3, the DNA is TGTGCCAGCAGTCCCCGGGAGGGTCGAGAGCAGTACTTC.

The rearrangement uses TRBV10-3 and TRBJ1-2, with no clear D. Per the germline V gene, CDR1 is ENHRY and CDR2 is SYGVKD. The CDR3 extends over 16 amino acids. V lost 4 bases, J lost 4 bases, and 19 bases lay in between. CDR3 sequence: CAISGDTPENGYGYTF. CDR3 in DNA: TGTGCCATCAGTGGTGACACTCCCGAAAATGGCTATGGCTACACCTTC.

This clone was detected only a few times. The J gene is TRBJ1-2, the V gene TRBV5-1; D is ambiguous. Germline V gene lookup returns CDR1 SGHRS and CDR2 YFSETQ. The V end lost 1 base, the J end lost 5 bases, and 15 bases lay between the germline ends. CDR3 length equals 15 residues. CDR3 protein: CASSLLGNFGYGYTF. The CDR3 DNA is TGCGCCAGCAGCTTGCTCGGGAACTTCGGGTATGGCTACACCTTC.

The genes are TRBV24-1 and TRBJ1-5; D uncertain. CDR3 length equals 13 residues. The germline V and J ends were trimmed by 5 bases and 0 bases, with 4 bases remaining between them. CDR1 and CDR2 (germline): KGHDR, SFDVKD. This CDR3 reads CATSGYSNQPQHF. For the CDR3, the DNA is TGTGCCACCAGTGGCTATAGCAATCAGCCCCAGCATTTT.

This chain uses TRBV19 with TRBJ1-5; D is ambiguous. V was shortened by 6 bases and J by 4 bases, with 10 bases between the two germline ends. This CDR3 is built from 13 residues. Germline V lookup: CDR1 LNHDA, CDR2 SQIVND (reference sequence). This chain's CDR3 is CASREVVNQPQHF. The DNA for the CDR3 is TGTGCCAGTAGGGAGGTGGTAAATCAGCCCCAGCATTTT.

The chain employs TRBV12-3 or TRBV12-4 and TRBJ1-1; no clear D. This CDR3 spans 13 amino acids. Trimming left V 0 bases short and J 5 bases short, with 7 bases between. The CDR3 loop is CASSLARGTEAFF. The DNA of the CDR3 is TGTGCCAGCAGTTTAGCCCGAGGGACTGAAGCTTTCTTT.

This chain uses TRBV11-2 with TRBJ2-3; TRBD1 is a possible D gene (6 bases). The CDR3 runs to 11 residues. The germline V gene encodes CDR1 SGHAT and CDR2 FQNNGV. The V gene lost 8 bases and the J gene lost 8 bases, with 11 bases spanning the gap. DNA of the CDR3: TGTGCCAGCGCGGAAGGGGGTACGCAGTATTTT. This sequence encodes CASAEGGTQYF. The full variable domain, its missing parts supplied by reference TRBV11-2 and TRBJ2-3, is EAGVAQSPRYKIIEKRQSVAFWCNPISGHATLYWYQQILGQGPKLLIQFQNNGVVDDSQLPKDRFSAERLKGVDSTLKIQPAKLEDSAVYLCASAEGGTQYFGPGTRLTVL.

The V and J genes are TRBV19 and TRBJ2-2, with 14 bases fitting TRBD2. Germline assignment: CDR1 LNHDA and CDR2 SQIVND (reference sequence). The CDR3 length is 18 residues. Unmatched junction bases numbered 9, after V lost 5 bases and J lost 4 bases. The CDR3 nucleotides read TGTGCCAGTAGTTCGGTGACTAGCGGGGGGGCGGGCACCGGGGAGCTGTTTTTT. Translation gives CASSSVTSGGAGTGELFF.